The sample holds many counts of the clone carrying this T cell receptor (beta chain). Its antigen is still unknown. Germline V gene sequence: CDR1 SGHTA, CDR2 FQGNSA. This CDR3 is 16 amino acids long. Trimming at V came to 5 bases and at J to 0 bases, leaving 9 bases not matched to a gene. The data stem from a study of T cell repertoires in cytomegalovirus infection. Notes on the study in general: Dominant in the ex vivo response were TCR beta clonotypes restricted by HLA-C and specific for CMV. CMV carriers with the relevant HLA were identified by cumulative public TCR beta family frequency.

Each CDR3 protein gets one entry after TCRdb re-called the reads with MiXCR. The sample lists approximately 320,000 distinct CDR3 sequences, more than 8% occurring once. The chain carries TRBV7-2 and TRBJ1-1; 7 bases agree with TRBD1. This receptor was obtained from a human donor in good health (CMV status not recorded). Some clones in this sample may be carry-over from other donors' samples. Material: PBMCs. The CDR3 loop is CASSRQSGQLNTEAFF. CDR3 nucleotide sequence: TGTGCCAGCAGCCGACAGTCGGGACAGCTGAACACTGAAGCTTTCTTT.